The next 7 T cell receptor beta chains were all read from a single sample in a study of CD8+ T cells in alopecia areata. It was cDNA, reverse transcribed from extracted RNA, that served as the sequencing template. Using immunoSEQ multiplex PCR, the repertoire was profiled, and TCRdb retains in-frame clones only, with some absent. The table shows 200,000 to 250,000 clones, with around 66% occurring only once. As for treatment: oral pan-JAK inhibitor, 5-10 mg twice daily. The sequencing used CD4+ T cells sorted from blood, collected at week 4, from a patient treated with tofacitinib. These receptors originate from a human donor with alopecia areata.

Comments on this clone: This same CDR3 is encoded by further DNA sequences in the sample. This chain joins TRBV30 and TRBJ2-2; D is ambiguous. Germline CDR1 is GTSNPN and CDR2 is SVGIG (reference sequence). CDR3 length equals 11 residues. V lost 0 bases and J 8 bases, leaving 4 bases between the germline ends. The CDR3 sequence: CAWSVRGELFF. The CDR3 nucleotides read TGTGCCTGGAGTGTAAGAGGGGAGCTGTTTTTT.

The sample holds a few counts of this clone. The rearrangement joins TRBV7-2 to TRBJ1-5; 9 bases agree with TRBD1. This CDR3 has 15 residues. The V segment lost 1 base and the J segment 11 bases; nucleotides outside the gene matches: 9. The germline gives CDR1 SGHTA, CDR2 FQGNSA. The CDR3, as DNA: TGTGCCAGCAGCTTAGGAGGACAGGGGAGCGGGGCCCAGCATTTT. It encodes CASSLGGQGSGAQHF.

The genes are TRBV11-2 and TRBJ2-5, with D uncertain. This CDR3 contains 12 residues. CDR1 SGHAT and CDR2 FQNNGV come from the germline V gene. The ends were cut back, 5 bases at V and 2 bases at J, with 6 bases in the middle. The CDR3 sequence is CASSREQETQYF. CDR3 coding DNA: TGTGCCAGCAGCCGCGAACAAGAGACCCAGTACTTC.

This rearrangement joins TRBV30 to TRBJ2-2, with no clear D. The CDR3 extends over 13 amino acids. Trimming took 3 bases from V and 1 from J, leaving 6 bases between them. CDR1 is GTSNPN, CDR2 SVGIG, per germline (reference sequence). The CDR3 nucleotides are TGTGCCTGGAGGACTGGGAACACCGGGGAGCTGTTTTTT. Translating gives CAWRTGNTGELFF.

The chain has TRBV4-1 and TRBJ2-1; D may be TRBD1 (5 bases). The CDR3 has 18 residues. The V end lost 2 bases, the J end lost 1 base, and 18 bases lay between the germline ends. The germline CDR1 and CDR2 sequences are MGHRA and YSYEKL. The DNA for the CDR3 is TGCGCCAGCAGCCAACCGGCCCGGACACCGAGATCCTACAATGAGCAGTTCTTC. Its translation: CASSQPARTPRSYNEQFF.

This clone came up a few times. The chain carries TRBV4-3 and TRBJ1-2; D not certain. Trimming took 1 base from V and 0 from J, leaving 9 bases between them. The CDR3 contains 15 residues. CDR1 and CDR2 from the germline V gene are LGHNA and YSLEER. In nucleotides, the CDR3 is TGCGCCAGCAGCCAAGTACAAGCGCCTAACTATGGCTACACCTTC. This codes for CASSQVQAPNYGYTF.

The V call is TRBV30, the J call TRBJ2-3; D not resolved. CDR3 length equals 12 residues. V was trimmed by 3 bases and J by 6 bases, leaving 10 bases between them. From germline, CDR1 is GTSNPN and CDR2 SVGIG (reference sequence). DNA of the CDR3: TGTGCCTGGAGCCCGCTTTCGGATACGCAGTATTTT. It encodes CAWSPLSDTQYF.